The next 23 T cell receptor beta chains were all read from a single sample in a study of cytomegalovirus exposure and HLA in healthy donors (dated by TCRdb to about 2017). Libraries were made using the immunoSEQ multiplex PCR assay. TCRdb re-hosts the immuneACCESS table, in-frame sequences only. Its copies lack some clones; in the studies checked, an unresolved V gene accounts for under half of them, and the cause for the rest is not known. In all, the sample holds approximately 220,000 clones, and over 80% of those were seen once. The ten top clones hold about an eighth of the sample. Sample: PBMCs. The receptors here all came from a woman aged 25 to 45 in good health and CMV-seropositive.

This clone was recorded a few times. The rearrangement links TRBV4-3 to TRBJ2-5; D unresolved. Per the germline V gene, CDR1 is LGHNA and CDR2 is YSLEER. V was shortened by 1 base and J by 4 bases, with 10 bases between the two germline ends. CDR3 length equals 14 residues. CDR3 sequence reads: CASSQGQWGETQYF. The CDR3 region has the DNA TGCGCCAGCAGCCAAGGACAATGGGGAGAGACCCAGTACTTC.

Worth noting for this clone: At one end, the junction sequence differs from germline, possibly due to a read error. The CDR3 loop is CASSDSGANVLTF. The CDR3 DNA sequence: TGTGCCAGCAGCGACTCTGGGGCCAACGTCCTGACTTTC. The V and J genes are TRBV6-4 and TRBJ2-6, with D unclear. This CDR3 region has 13 residues. Germline CDR1 reads MRHNA; CDR2 reads SNTAGT.

The rearrangement uses TRBV2 and TRBJ1-2; D gene uncertain. The V gene's germline CDR1 is SNHLY and CDR2 FYNNEI. The CDR3 length is 14 residues. V was cut by 7 bases and J by 4 bases, with 16 bases left in between. In DNA form, the CDR3 reads TGTGCCAGCAACTTACCCCCGGGCCCCTATGGCTACACCTTC. This codes for CASNLPPGPYGYTF.

The V call is TRBV27, the J call TRBJ2-3; 8 bases map to TRBD2. The germline CDR1 and CDR2 sequences are MNHEY and SMNVEV (reference sequence). This CDR3 comprises 16 residues. With 7 bases clipped from V and 4 bases from J, the junction kept 13 bases outside the gene matches. The CDR3 DNA reads TGTGCCAGCACACCCCTGGGGCGGGAGGTTGCAGATACGCAGTATTTT. The encoded protein is CASTPLGREVADTQYF.

The chain recombines TRBV10-3 with TRBJ2-5, with TRBD1 identical over 8 bases. The CDR3 contains 13 residues. The V and J ends lost 9 bases and 4 bases, in that order; junction bases with no gene match: 7. Germline loops: CDR1 ENHRY, CDR2 SYGVKD. CDR3 coding DNA: TGTGCCATTCAGGGGGCAGGGTTAGAGACCCAGTACTTC. It yields the protein CAIQGAGLETQYF.

This chain joins TRBV10-3 and TRBJ2-3; TRBD2 agrees at 10 bases. The germline CDR1 and CDR2 sequences are ENHRY and SYGVKD. The CDR3 runs to 16 residues. With V trimmed by 6 bases and J by 1 base, 7 bases remained unmatched. The CDR3, as DNA: TGTGCCATCAGAGACCCTAGCGGGAGTGGCACAGATACGCAGTATTTT. It specifies CAIRDPSGSGTDTQYF.

This chain joins TRBV7-9 and TRBJ1-2; D not resolved. The length of the CDR3 is 14 residues. Germline CDR1 is SEHNR and CDR2 is FQNEAQ (reference sequence). V was trimmed by 1 base and J by 2 bases, leaving 8 bases between them. In DNA form, the CDR3 reads TGTGCCAGCAGCTTAGTTAAGGGCAACTATGGCTACACCTTC. This gives the protein CASSLVKGNYGYTF.

Remarks on this clone: The sample carries other DNA sequences with the same CDR3. This rearrangement joins TRBV27 to TRBJ2-7; TRBD1 is a possible D gene (6 bases). Per the germline V gene, CDR1 is MNHEY and CDR2 is SMNVEV (reference sequence). The V and J ends lost 6 bases and 2 bases respectively, with 11 bases between them. The length of the CDR3 is 13 residues. The CDR3 here is CASSLGQTYEQYF. CDR3 nucleotide sequence: TGTGCCAGCAGCTTAGGACAGACCTACGAGCAGTACTTC.

The CDR3 loop reads CASSLETDYEQYF. The CDR3 coding sequence is TGTGCCAGCAGCTTAGAGACGGACTACGAGCAGTACTTC. The gene calls are TRBV7-2 and TRBJ2-7; D is unclear. V lost 1 base to trimming and J lost 3 bases, with 7 bases between them. The V gene's germline CDR1 is SGHTA and CDR2 FQGNSA. This CDR3 comprises 13 residues. Drawing the rest from reference TRBV7-2 and TRBJ2-7, the complete variable domain is GAGVSQSPSNKVTEKGKDVELRCDPISGHTALYWYRQSLGQGLEFLIYFQGNSAPDKSGLPSDRFSAERTGGSVSTLTIQRTQQEDSAVYLCASSLETDYEQYFGPGTRLTVT.

The CDR3 loop is CAISEGGKQYF. CDR3 in DNA: TGTGCCATCAGTGAAGGGGGAAAGCAGTATTTT. The V call is TRBV10-3, the J call TRBJ2-3; a weak D match, TRBD1 (6 bases). From germline, CDR1 is ENHRY and CDR2 SYGVKD. The CDR3 is 11 residues long. Trimming left V 3 bases short and J 11 bases short, with 9 bases between.

The chain employs TRBV5-1 and TRBJ2-7; 9 bases agree with TRBD2. The CDR3 contains 14 residues. Germline V gene data show CDR1 as SGHRS and CDR2 as YFSETQ. After removal of 6 bases from V and 2 bases from J, the junction contained 6 bases not matched to a gene. The CDR3 nucleotides read TGCGCCAGCACCTTAGCGGGAGACCCCTACGAGCAGTACTTC. This codes for CASTLAGDPYEQYF.

CDR3 in amino acids: CASSPGQGYEQYF. DNA for the CDR3: TGTGCCAGCAGCCCGGGACAGGGATACGAGCAGTACTTC. The V call is TRBV14, the J call TRBJ2-7; 9 nucleotides line up with TRBD1. After removal of 4 bases from V and 4 bases from J, the junction contained 2 bases not matched to a gene. The germline V gene has CDR1 SGHDN and CDR2 FVKESK. The CDR3 consists of 13 residues.

V and J are TRBV28 and TRBJ1-3; tentatively, D is TRBD1 (6 bases). Germline V gene data show CDR1 as MDHEN and CDR2 as SYDVKM. The V gene lost 0 bases and the J gene lost 3 bases, with 15 bases spanning the gap. This CDR3 region has 17 residues. The CDR3 here is CASSLWGDNSFGNTIYF. CDR3 in DNA: TGTGCCAGCAGTTTATGGGGGGACAACTCCTTTGGAAACACCATATATTTT.

This rearrangement joins TRBV5-4 to TRBJ2-1, with D perhaps matching TRBD2 (6 bases). Germline V CDR1 and CDR2: SGHNT, YYREEE (reference sequence). V gave up 5 bases and J gave up 3 bases, with 12 bases separating them. This CDR3 is built from 14 residues. The CDR3 DNA follows: TGTGCCAGCAGTCCCCGGGACTTCTACAATGAGCAGTTCTTC. It encodes CASSPRDFYNEQFF.

The V gene is TRBV19, the J gene TRBJ2-2; D may match TRBD1 or TRBD2 (5 bases each). Per the germline V gene, CDR1 is LNHDA and CDR2 is SQIVND (reference sequence). V lost 6 bases and J lost 3, with 14 bases in between. CDR3 length: 15 amino acids. The CDR3 protein is CASSWGWADTGELFF. Written as DNA, the CDR3 is TGTGCCAGTAGCTGGGGGTGGGCCGACACCGGGGAGCTGTTTTTT.

The chain carries TRBV29-1 and TRBJ2-1, with TRBD2 identical over 7 bases. V was clipped by 7 bases and J by 5 bases; unmatched bases: 2. The CDR3 covers 11 residues. CDR1 and CDR2 (germline): SQVTM, ANQGSEA. The CDR3 DNA reads as TGCAGCGGGGAGGGCAACAATGAGCAGTTCTTC. It is translated as CSGEGNNEQFF.

The DNA for the CDR3 is TGCAGCGTGACTTCGGGACAGGGTTACGAGCAGTACTTC. This sequence encodes CSVTSGQGYEQYF. This chain connects TRBV29-1 to TRBJ2-7; TRBD1 matches at 9 bases. CDR3 size: 13 residues. CDR1 and CDR2 from the germline V gene are SQVTM and ANQGSEA. V was clipped by 6 bases and J by 4 bases; unmatched bases: 7.

The chain carries TRBV6-5 and TRBJ1-2, with TRBD1 as a possible D gene (5 bases). The V end was cut by 0 bases, the J end by 4 bases, with 9 bases between. Germline CDR1 reads MNHEY; CDR2 reads SVGAGI. The CDR3 extends over 14 amino acids. The CDR3 coding sequence is TGTGCCAGCAGTTACTCAAGGGGTGGCTATGGCTACACCTTC. Its translation is CASSYSRGGYGYTF.

V and J are TRBV19 and TRBJ2-7; TRBD2 matches at 14 bases. The V gene end was trimmed by 4 bases and the J gene end by 2 bases; junction bases not matched to a gene: 4. The CDR3 runs to 16 residues. CDR1 LNHDA and CDR2 SQIVND come from the germline V gene (reference sequence). The CDR3 nucleotides read TGTGCCAGTAGTACGGGGACTAGCGGGGGCACCTACGAGCAGTACTTC. Amino acid sequence: CASSTGTSGGTYEQYF.

Comment on this clone: At one of its ends the junction is not consistent with the germline gene, which may arise from a read error. The chain uses TRBV10-3 and TRBJ1-1, with D maybe TRBD1 (6 bases). This CDR3 is built from 13 residues. CDR1 and CDR2 from the germline V gene are ENHRY and SYGVKD. CDR3 sequence (DNA): TGTGCCATCAGCCCAGAAAGGGGGACTGATGCTTTCTTT. This codes for CAISPERGTDAFF.

This clone was detected only a few times. V is TRBV2 and J is TRBJ1-1; D ambiguous. Deletions cut 8 bases from V and 3 bases from J, with 13 bases between. Germline CDR1 reads SNHLY; CDR2 reads FYNNEI. The CDR3 covers 13 residues. CDR3 protein: CASGRVGDTEAFF. The CDR3 DNA reads TGTGCCAGCGGAAGGGTTGGGGACACTGAAGCTTTCTTT.

Written as DNA, the CDR3 is TGTGCCAGCAGCCAACCCCGGGGACTAGCCGATTACAATGAGCAGTTCTTC. It is translated as CASSQPRGLADYNEQFF. V usage is TRBV14 and J usage is TRBJ2-1; 9 bases fit TRBD2. CDR1 SGHDN and CDR2 FVKESK come from the germline V gene. The CDR3 totals 17 residues. V was pared by 2 bases and J by 4 bases, with 9 bases of the junction left unmatched.

V and J are TRBV2 and TRBJ1-3, with no clear D. Germline V lookup: CDR1 SNHLY, CDR2 FYNNEI. The V end was cut by 3 bases, the J end by 6 bases, with 6 bases between. This CDR3 is built from 12 residues. CDR3 sequence (DNA): TGTGCCAGCAGTGACCCAGAAAACACCATATATTTT. This sequence encodes CASSDPENTIYF.